The rows below give T cell receptor beta chains drawn from one sample of a study of T cells in Graves' hyperthyroidism and ophthalmopathy. TCRdb ran MiXCR on the multiplex PCR reads and lists one entry per CDR3 protein. Among over 200,000 distinct CDR3 sequences listed, 18% were seen once. Sequencing input: blood. Receptors originate from a middle-aged man with Graves' hyperthyroidism. The CDR3 runs from the conserved cysteine through the conserved F or W. The order of the fields is clone size, V gene, D gene, J gene, CDR3 protein, CDR3 DNA. D genes are given only for firm matches. Rows may omit the clone size; those that give it use once, few, many or a size class.

many,TRBV5-6,TRBD1,TRBJ2-7,CASSLAPTGSYEQYF,TGTGCCAGCAGCTTGGCCCCGACAGGGAGTTACGAGCAGTACTTC
once,TRBV20-1,.,TRBJ1-2,CSARARRGMDGYTF,TGCAGTGCTAGAGCACGGAGGGGGATGGATGGCTACACCTTC
many,TRBV20-1,.,TRBJ1-1,CSASRQALGHTEAFF,TGCAGTGCTAGTCGACAGGCCCTAGGACACACTGAAGCTTTCTTT
many,TRBV30,.,TRBJ2-1,CAWSRGSYNEQFF,TGTGCCTGGAGCAGGGGCTCCTACAATGAGCAGTTCTTC
many,TRBV5-1,TRBD1,TRBJ2-5,CASSLPGTDQETQYF,TGCGCCAGCAGCTTGCCCGGGACAGACCAAGAGACCCAGTACTTC
many,TRBV18,.,TRBJ1-2,CASSPEGHGYGYTF,TGTGCCAGCTCACCGGAGGGGCACGGCTATGGCTACACCTTC
once,TRBV2,TRBD1,TRBJ2-1,CASSFGQGINNEQFF,TGTGCCAGCAGTTTCGGACAGGGGATCAACAATGAGCAGTTCTTC
.,TRBV24-1,TRBD1,TRBJ2-1,CATSDSGTGPNNEQFF,TGTGCCACCAGTGACTCCGGGACAGGGCCGAACAATGAGCAGTTCTTC
many,TRBV29-1,.,TRBJ1-1,CSVETGSHGTEAFF,TGCAGCGTTGAAACAGGTTCTCACGGCACTGAAGCTTTCTTT
many,TRBV20-1,TRBD1,TRBJ2-5,CSARAPGQGVVETQYF,TGCAGTGCTAGAGCTCCCGGACAGGGGGTTGTAGAGACCCAGTACTTC
.,TRBV5-1,TRBD2,TRBJ2-5,CASSPGLAYQETQYF,TGCGCCAGCAGTCCGGGACTAGCGTACCAAGAGACCCAGTACTTC
.,TRBV10-1,.,TRBJ1-5,CASGGNSNQPQHF,TGCGCCAGCGGGGGAAATAGCAATCAGCCCCAGCATTTT
many,TRBV5-1,.,TRBJ2-7,CASSPAGGNRGYEQYF,TGCGCCAGCAGCCCCGCGGGCGGGAACAGGGGCTACGAGCAGTACTTC
many,TRBV28,.,TRBJ2-5,CASGNGGEETQYF,TGTGCCAGCGGAAATGGCGGGGAGGAGACCCAGTACTTC
many,TRBV6-2/TRBV6-3,TRBD1,TRBJ2-4,CASSDPGTGGNIQYF,TGTGCCAGCAGTGACCCCGGGACAGGGGGGAACATTCAGTACTTC
few,TRBV9,TRBD2,TRBJ2-7,CASSAAGGGTYEQYF,TGTGCCAGCAGCGCCGCGGGCGGGGGGACCTACGAGCAGTACTTC
.,TRBV7-9,.,TRBJ1-5,CASSSSPGSSNQPQHF,TGTGCCAGCAGCTCCTCCCCAGGGTCTAGCAATCAGCCCCAGCATTTT
few,TRBV7-2,TRBD1,TRBJ1-2,CASSLRFSPGGGYGYTF,TGTGCCAGCAGCTTAAGATTTTCCCCAGGGGGGGGCTATGGCTACACCTTC
many,TRBV5-1,TRBD2,TRBJ2-3,CASSYRSGGIDTQYF,TGCGCCAGCAGCTATCGGAGCGGGGGTATAGATACGCAGTATTTT
few,TRBV5-4,TRBD2,TRBJ2-5,CASSYLHSGGYQETQYF,TGTGCCAGCAGCTACTTGCACTCCGGGGGGTACCAAGAGACCCAGTACTTC
many,TRBV5-1,TRBD2,TRBJ2-5,CASSLDASGGETQYF,TGCGCCAGCAGCTTGGATGCTAGCGGGGGGGAGACCCAGTACTTC
many,TRBV7-9,.,TRBJ2-7,CASSEEVGIDEQYF,TGTGCCAGCAGCGAAGAGGTCGGAATCGACGAGCAGTACTTC
.,TRBV6-5,TRBD1,TRBJ1-5,CASSYEQGTEQPQHF,TGTGCCAGCAGTTACGAACAGGGGACGGAACAGCCCCAGCATTTT
.,TRBV5-6,TRBD2,TRBJ2-5,CASSRTSGGAYQETQYF,TGTGCCAGCAGTCGGACTAGCGGGGGAGCTTACCAAGAGACCCAGTACTTC
many,TRBV3-1,.,TRBJ2-5,CASNPRGGLQETQYF,TGTGCCAGCAACCCCCGGGGAGGCCTCCAAGAGACCCAGTACTTC
many,TRBV6-1,.,TRBJ2-1,CASSLGDPTYNEQFF,TGTGCCAGCAGTCTGGGGGACCCCACCTACAATGAGCAGTTCTTC
.,TRBV24-1,.,TRBJ1-5,CATSDADFNQPQHF,TGTGCCACCAGTGATGCAGACTTCAATCAGCCCCAGCATTTT